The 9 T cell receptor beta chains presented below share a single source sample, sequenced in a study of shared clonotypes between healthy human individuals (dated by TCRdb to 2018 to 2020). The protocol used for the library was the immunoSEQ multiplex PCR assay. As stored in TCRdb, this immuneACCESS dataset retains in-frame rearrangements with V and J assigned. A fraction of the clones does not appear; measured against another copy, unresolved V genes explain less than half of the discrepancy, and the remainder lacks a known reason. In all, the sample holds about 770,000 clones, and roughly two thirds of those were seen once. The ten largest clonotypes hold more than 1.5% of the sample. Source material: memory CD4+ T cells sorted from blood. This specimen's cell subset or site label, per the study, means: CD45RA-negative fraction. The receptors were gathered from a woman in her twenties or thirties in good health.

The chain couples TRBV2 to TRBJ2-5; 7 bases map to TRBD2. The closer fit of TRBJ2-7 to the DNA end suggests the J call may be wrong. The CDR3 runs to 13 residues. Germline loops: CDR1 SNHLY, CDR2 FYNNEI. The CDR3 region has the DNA TGTGCCAGCAGTGCCGGACTAGGGTACGAGCAGTACTTC. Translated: CASSAGLGYEQYF.

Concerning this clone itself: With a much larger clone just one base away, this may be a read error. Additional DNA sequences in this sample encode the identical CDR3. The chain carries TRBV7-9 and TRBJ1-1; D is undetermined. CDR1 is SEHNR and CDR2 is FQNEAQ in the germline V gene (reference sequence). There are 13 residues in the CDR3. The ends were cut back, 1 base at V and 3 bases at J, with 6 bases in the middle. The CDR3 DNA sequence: TGTGCCAGCAGCTTAGTTATGGACACTGAAGCTTTCTTT. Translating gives CASSLVMDTEAFF.

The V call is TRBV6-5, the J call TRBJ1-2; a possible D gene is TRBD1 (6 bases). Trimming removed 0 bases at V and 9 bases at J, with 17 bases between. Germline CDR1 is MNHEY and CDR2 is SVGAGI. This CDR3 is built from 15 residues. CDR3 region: CASSYSSTGQKSYTF. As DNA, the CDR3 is TGTGCCAGCAGTTACTCGAGTACAGGGCAGAAGAGCTACACCTTC.

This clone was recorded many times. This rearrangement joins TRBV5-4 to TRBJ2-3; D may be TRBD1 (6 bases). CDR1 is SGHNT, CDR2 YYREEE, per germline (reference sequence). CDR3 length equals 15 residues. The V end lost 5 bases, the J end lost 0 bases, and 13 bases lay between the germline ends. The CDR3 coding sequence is TGTGCCAGCAGTTCCCGACAGGAGAGCACAGATACGCAGTATTTT. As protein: CASSSRQESTDTQYF.

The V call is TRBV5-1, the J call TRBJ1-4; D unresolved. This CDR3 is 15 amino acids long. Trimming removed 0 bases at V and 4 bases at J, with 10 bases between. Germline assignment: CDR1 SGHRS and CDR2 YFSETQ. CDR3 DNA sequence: TGCGCCAGCAGCTTGGACAGCGAGCTTAATGAAAAACTGTTTTTT. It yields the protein CASSLDSELNEKLFF.

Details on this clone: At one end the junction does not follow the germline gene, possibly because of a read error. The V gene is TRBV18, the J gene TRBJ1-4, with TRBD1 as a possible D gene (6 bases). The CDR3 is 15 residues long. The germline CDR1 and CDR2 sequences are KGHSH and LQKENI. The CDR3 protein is CASSRGGQRNEKLFF. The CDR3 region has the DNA TGTGCCAGTTCACGGGGAGGACAGCGAAATGAAAAACTGTTTTTT.

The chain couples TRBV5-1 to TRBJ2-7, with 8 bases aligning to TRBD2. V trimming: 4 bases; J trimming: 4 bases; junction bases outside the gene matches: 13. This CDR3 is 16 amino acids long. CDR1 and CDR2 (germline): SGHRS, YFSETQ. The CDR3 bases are TGCGCCAGCAGCCGGGAGGGCCTAGCGGGCTCATACGAGCAGTACTTC. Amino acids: CASSREGLAGSYEQYF.

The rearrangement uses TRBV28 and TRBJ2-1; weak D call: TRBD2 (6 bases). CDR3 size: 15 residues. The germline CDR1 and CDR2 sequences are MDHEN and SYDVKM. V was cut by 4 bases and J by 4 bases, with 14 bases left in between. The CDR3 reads CASSSQEGLYNEQFF. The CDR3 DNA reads TGTGCCAGCAGTTCCCAGGAGGGATTGTACAATGAGCAGTTCTTC. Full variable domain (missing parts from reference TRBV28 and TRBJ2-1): DVKVTQSSRYLVKRTGEKVFLECVQDMDHENMFWYRQDPGLGLRLIYFSYDVKMKEKGDIPEGYSVSREKKERFSLILESASTNQTSMYLCASSSQEGLYNEQFFGPGTRLTVL.

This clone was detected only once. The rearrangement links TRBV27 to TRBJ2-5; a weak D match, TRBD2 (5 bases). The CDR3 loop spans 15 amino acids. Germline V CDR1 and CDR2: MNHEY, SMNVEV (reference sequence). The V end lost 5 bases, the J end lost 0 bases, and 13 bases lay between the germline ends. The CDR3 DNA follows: TGTGCCAGCAGTCCCCCAACTAGTTACCAAGAGACCCAGTACTTC. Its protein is CASSPPTSYQETQYF.